This TCR beta chain was sequenced in a study of a mutant IDH1 vaccine in newly diagnosed glioma. Across the study: Former treatment meant radiotherapy, temozolomide, or both; the majority had gotten both. Visit V12 happened at week 35; visit V13 happened at week 47.

Points from the study as a whole: Pseudoprogression seemed unlinked to shifts in top peripheral T cell clonotypes.

As concerns this clone: The target antigen is unknown.

As to time point: week 47, end of study. Each dose delivered 300 ug of mutant IDH1 20-mer peptide subcutaneously with imiquimod. Germline lookup yields CDR1 SGHVS and CDR2 FQNEAQ. The CDR3 covers 14 residues. The ends were cut back, 2 bases at V and 2 bases at J, with 9 bases in the middle. Method: immunoSEQ multiplex PCR; TCRdb's copy keeps in-frame clones and lacks some. The sample includes about 67,000 clones, roughly 87% of them seen just once. This clonotype originated in a man in his thirties or forties with glioma. The chain joins TRBV7-8 to TRBJ1-2; D unclear. The sample here was PBMCs, taken from a glioma patient whose treatment included an IDH1 peptide vaccine. Here the CDR3 reads CASSLMGRNYGYTF. In DNA form, the CDR3 reads TGTGCCAGCAGCTTAATGGGCCGAAACTATGGCTACACCTTC.